This entry lists 9 T cell receptor beta chains sequenced from one sample in a study of cytomegalovirus exposure and HLA in healthy donors. Generated by immunoSEQ multiplex PCR, the TCRdb table keeps only in-frame clones and is missing some. The table shows tens of thousands of clones, with 97% occurring only once. Input material: PBMCs. These receptors originate from a woman in her late teens or twenties in good health and CMV-seropositive.

This rearrangement joins TRBV19 to TRBJ2-1; perhaps TRBD1 as D (7 bases). Germline values: CDR1 LNHDA, CDR2 SQIVND (reference sequence). V lost 3 bases and J lost 5, with 14 bases in between. CDR3 length equals 15 residues. This CDR3 reads CASSMWQGGNNEQFF. The CDR3 nucleotides are TGTGCCAGTAGTATGTGGCAGGGGGGTAACAATGAGCAGTTCTTC.

This rearrangement joins TRBV28 to TRBJ1-1, with 11 bases matching TRBD1. CDR1 is MDHEN and CDR2 is SYDVKM in the germline V gene. There are 16 residues in the CDR3. With 1 base clipped from V and 3 bases from J, the junction kept 4 bases outside the gene matches. Here the CDR3 reads CASSLSWTGGYTEAFF. CDR3 DNA sequence: TGTGCCAGCAGTTTATCATGGACAGGGGGCTACACTGAAGCTTTCTTT.

The genes are TRBV4-1 and TRBJ2-1; 7 positions match TRBD2. Germline CDR1 reads MGHRA; CDR2 reads YSYEKL. The junction had 3 bases not matched to a gene; V was cut back by 1 base and J by 9 bases. The CDR3 runs to 13 residues. CDR3 protein: CASSQATSFEQFF. CDR3 DNA: TGCGCCAGCAGCCAAGCGACTAGCTTTGAGCAGTTCTTC.

The J gene is TRBJ2-1, the V gene TRBV5-4; 11 nucleotides match TRBD2. Germline assignment: CDR1 SGHNT and CDR2 YYREEE (reference sequence). The CDR3 covers 16 residues. The V gene end was trimmed by 2 bases and the J gene end by 2 bases; junction bases not matched to a gene: 3. CDR3 sequence: CASSFPGLAAYNEQFF. The CDR3 nucleotides are TGTGCCAGCAGCTTCCCGGGACTAGCGGCCTACAATGAGCAGTTCTTC.

This clone was counted once. V is TRBV29-1 and J is TRBJ2-5; 9 bases are shared with TRBD1. This CDR3 has 13 amino acids. Germline assignment: CDR1 SQVTM and CDR2 ANQGSEA. V gave up 7 bases and J gave up 1 base; unmatched junction bases: 4. CDR3 loop: CSGTGDLQETQYF. The CDR3 DNA follows: TGCAGCGGGACAGGGGACCTCCAAGAGACCCAGTACTTC.

The rearrangement joins TRBV6-1 to TRBJ2-2, with 9 bases matching TRBD1. This CDR3 contains 15 residues. The V and J ends lost 5 bases and 3 bases, in that order; junction bases with no gene match: 4. Germline CDR1 and CDR2: MNHNS and SASEGT. CDR3 protein: CASSPWTGDTGELFF. CDR3 bases: TGTGCCAGCAGTCCCTGGACAGGGGACACCGGGGAGCTGTTTTTT.

J is TRBJ1-2 and V is TRBV28; D perhaps matches TRBD1 (5 bases). The CDR3 spans 14 residues. Germline CDR1 reads MDHEN; CDR2 reads SYDVKM. Trimming left V 3 bases short and J 6 bases short, with 14 bases between. The CDR3 DNA is TGTGCCAGCAGTTTGGGCCGACAGAACCATGGCTACACCTTC. It translates to CASSLGRQNHGYTF.

The J gene is TRBJ2-1, the V gene TRBV27, with D unresolved. This CDR3 is built from 11 residues. CDR1 is MNHEY and CDR2 is SMNVEV in the germline V gene (reference sequence). Trimming shortened V by 6 bases and J by 5 bases, and 5 bases separated the two germline ends. CDR3 DNA sequence: TGTGCCAGCAGCTCTCACAATGAGCAGTTCTTC. Translation: CASSSHNEQFF.

This clone has only one observation. V gene TRBV6-4 combines with J gene TRBJ2-1; D gene ambiguous. Trimming cost V 0 bases and J 8 bases, with 11 bases left between them. There are 14 residues in the CDR3. Germline lookup yields CDR1 MRHNA and CDR2 SNTAGT. This CDR3 reads CASSDSEVQHEQFF. The DNA for the CDR3 is TGTGCCAGCAGTGACTCTGAGGTCCAACATGAGCAGTTCTTC.